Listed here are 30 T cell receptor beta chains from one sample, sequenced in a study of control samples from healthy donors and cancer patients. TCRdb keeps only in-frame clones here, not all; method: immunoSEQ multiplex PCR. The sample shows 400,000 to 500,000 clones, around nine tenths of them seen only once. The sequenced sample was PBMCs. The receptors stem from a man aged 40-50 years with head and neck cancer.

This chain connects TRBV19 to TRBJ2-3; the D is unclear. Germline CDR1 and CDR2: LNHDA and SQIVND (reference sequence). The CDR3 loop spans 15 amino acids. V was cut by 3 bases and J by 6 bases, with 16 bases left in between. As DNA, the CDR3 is TGTGCCAGTAGTATCCAGCAGACTTCGATTGATACGCAGTATTTT. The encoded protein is CASSIQQTSIDTQYF.

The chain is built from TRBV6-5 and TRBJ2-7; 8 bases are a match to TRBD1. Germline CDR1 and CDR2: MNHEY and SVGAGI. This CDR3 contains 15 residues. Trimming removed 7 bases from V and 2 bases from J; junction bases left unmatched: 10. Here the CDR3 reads CASTLAGTGTYEQYF. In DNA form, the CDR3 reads TGTGCCAGCACCCTTGCTGGGACAGGTACCTACGAGCAGTACTTC.

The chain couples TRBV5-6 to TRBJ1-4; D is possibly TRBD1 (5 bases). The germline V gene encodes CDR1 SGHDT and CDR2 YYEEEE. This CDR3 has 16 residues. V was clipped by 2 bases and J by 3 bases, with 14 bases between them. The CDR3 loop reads CASSLLSGEANEKLFF. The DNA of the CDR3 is TGTGCCAGCAGCTTACTTTCGGGGGAGGCTAATGAAAAACTGTTTTTT.

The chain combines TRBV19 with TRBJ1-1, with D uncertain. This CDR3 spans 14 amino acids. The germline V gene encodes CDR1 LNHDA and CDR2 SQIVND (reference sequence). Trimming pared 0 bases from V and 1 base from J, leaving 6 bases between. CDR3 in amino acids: CASSIDGPNTEAFF. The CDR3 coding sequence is TGTGCCAGTAGTATAGATGGGCCGAACACTGAAGCTTTCTTT.

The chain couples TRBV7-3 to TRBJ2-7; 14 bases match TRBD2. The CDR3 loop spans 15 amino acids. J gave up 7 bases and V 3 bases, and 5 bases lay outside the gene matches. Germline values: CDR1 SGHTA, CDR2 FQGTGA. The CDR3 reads CASSLGLAGAGEQYF. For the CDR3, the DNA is TGTGCCAGCAGCTTGGGACTAGCGGGAGCGGGTGAGCAGTACTTC.

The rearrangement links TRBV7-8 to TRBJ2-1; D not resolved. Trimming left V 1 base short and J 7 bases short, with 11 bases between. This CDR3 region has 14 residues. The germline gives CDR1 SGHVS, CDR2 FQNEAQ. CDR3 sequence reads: CASSLVVKGNEQFF. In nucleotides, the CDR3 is TGTGCCAGCAGCTTAGTGGTAAAGGGAAATGAGCAGTTCTTC.

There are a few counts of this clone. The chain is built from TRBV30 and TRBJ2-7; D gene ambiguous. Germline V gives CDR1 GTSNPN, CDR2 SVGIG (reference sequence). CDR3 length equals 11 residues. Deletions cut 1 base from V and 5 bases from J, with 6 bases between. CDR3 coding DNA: TGTGCCTGGAGTGGTAGAGACGAGCAGTACTTC. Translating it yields CAWSGRDEQYF. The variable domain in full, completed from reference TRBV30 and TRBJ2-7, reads SQTIHQWPATLVQPVGSPLSLECTVEGTSNPNLYWYRQAAGRGLQLLFYSVGIGQISSEVPQNLSASRPQDRQFILSSKKLLLSDSGFYLCAWSGRDEQYFGPGTRLTVT.

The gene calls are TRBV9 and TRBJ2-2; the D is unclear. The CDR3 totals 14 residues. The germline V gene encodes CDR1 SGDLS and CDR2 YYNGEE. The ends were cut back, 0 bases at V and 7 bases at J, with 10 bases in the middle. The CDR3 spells CASSVGLVNGELFF. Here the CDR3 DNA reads TGTGCCAGCAGCGTAGGGCTAGTAAACGGGGAGCTGTTTTTT. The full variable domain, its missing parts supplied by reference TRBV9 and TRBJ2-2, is DSGVTQTPKHLITATGQRVTLRCSPRSGDLSVYWYQQSLDQGLQFLIQYYNGEERAKGNILERFSAQQFPDLHSELNLSSLELGDSALYFCASSVGLVNGELFFGEGSRLTVL.

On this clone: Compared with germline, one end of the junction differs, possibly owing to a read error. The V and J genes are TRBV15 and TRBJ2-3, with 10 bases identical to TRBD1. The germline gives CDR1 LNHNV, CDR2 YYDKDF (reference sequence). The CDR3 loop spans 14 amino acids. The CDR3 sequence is CATSRDQGTGVDLF. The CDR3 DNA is TGTGCCACCAGCAGAGATCAGGGGACAGGGGTGGACCTCTTT. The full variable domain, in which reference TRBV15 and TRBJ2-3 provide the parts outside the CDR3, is DAMVIQNPRYQVTQFGKPVTLSCSQTLNHNVMYWYQQKSSQAPKLLFHYYDKDFNNEADTPDNFQSRRPNTSFCFLDIRSPGLGDTAMYLCATSRDQGTGVDLFGPGTRLTVL.

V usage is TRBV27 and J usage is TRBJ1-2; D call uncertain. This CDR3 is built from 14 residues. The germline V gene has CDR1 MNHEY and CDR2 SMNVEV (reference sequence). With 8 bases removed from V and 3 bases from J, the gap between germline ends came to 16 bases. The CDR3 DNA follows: TGTGCCAGCGCAAGAGTATCGGCAGACTATGGCTACACCTTC. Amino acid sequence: CASARVSADYGYTF.

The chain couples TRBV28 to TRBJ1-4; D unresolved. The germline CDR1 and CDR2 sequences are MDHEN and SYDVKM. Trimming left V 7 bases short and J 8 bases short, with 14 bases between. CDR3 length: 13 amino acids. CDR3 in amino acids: CASIRGIGEKLFF. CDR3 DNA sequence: TGTGCCAGCATCCGGGGAATAGGAGAAAAACTGTTTTTT.

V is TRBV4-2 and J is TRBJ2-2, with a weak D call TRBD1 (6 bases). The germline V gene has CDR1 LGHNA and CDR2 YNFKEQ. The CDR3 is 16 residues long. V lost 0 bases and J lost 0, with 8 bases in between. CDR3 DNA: TGTGCCAGCAGCCAAGAACAGGGCTCGAACACCGGGGAGCTGTTTTTT. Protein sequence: CASSQEQGSNTGELFF.

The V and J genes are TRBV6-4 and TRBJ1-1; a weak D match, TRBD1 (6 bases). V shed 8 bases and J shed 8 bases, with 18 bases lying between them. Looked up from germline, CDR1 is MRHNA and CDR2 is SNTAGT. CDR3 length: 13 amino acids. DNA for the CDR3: TGTGCCAGCCTAATATTTTTGGGGGCCGAAGCTTTCTTT. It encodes CASLIFLGAEAFF.

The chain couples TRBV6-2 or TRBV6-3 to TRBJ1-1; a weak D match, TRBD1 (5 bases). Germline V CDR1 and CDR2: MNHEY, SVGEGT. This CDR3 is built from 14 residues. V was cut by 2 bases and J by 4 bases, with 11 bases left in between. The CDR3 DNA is TGTGCCAGCAGTTACACGGGGCAGAGCACTGAAGCTTTCTTT. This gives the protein CASSYTGQSTEAFF.

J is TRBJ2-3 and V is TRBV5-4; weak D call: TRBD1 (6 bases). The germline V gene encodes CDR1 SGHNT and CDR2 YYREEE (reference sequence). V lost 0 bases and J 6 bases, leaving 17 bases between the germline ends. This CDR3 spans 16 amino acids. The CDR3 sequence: CASSLALAGEFDTQYF. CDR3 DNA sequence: TGTGCCAGCAGCTTGGCCTTGGCAGGGGAATTCGATACGCAGTATTTT.

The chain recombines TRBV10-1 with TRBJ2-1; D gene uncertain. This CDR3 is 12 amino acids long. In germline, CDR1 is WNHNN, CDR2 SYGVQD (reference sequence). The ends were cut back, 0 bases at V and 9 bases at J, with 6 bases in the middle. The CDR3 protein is CASSESIIEQFF. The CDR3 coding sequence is TGCGCCAGCAGTGAGTCAATCATTGAGCAGTTCTTC.

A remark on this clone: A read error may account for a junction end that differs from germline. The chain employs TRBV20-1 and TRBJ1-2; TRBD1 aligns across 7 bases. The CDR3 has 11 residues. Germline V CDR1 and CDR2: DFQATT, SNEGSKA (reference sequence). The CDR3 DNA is TGCAGTGCTGGGGATTTTAAGGGACAGAACTTC. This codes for CSAGDFKGQNF.

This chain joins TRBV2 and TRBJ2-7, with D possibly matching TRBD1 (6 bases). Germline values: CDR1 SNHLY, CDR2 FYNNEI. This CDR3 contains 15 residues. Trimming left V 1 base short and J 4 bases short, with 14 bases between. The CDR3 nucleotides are TGTGCCAGCAGTGAAGTGGGGGCCCGTGGGTACGAGCAGTACTTC. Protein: CASSEVGARGYEQYF.

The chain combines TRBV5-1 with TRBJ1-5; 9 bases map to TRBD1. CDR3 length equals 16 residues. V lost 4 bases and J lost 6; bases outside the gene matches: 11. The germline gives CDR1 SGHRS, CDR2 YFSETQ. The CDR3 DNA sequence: TGCGCCAGCAGCAAAACACCGGGACAGGGTATTCAGCCCCAGCATTTT. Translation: CASSKTPGQGIQPQHF.

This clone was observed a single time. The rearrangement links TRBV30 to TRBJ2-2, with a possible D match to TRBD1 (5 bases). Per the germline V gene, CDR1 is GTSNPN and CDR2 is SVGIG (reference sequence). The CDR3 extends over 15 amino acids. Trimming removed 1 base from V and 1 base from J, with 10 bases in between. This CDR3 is CAWSGGSRNTGELFF. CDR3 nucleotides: TGTGCCTGGAGTGGGGGCAGCAGGAACACCGGGGAGCTGTTTTTT.

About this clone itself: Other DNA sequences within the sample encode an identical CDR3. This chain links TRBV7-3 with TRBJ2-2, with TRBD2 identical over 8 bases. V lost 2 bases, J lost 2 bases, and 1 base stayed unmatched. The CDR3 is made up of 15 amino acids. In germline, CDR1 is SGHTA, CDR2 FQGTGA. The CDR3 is CASSLRGGNTGELFF. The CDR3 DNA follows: TGTGCCAGCAGCTTACGGGGGGGCAACACCGGGGAGCTGTTTTTT. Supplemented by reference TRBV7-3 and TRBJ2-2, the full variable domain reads GAGVSQTPSNKVTEKGKYVELRCDPISGHTALYWYRQSLGQGPEFLIYFQGTGAADDSGLPNDRFFAVRPEGSVSTLKIQRTERGDSAVYLCASSLRGGNTGELFFGEGSRLTVL.

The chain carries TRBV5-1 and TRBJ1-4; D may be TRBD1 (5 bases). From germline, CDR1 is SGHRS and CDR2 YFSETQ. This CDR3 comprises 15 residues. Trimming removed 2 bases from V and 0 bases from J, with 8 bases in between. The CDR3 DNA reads TGCGCCAGCAGCTTTGACAGTGCAACTAATGAAAAACTGTTTTTT. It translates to CASSFDSATNEKLFF.

CDR3 sequence: CASSLDVLHAYEQYF. The CDR3 coding sequence is TGTGCCAGCAGCTTAGACGTATTACATGCCTACGAGCAGTACTTC. The chain uses TRBV7-2 and TRBJ2-7; D ambiguous. The ends were cut back, 1 base at V and 2 bases at J, with 12 bases in the middle. The CDR3 is 15 amino acids. Germline-derived CDR1 and CDR2 are SGHTA and FQGNSA.

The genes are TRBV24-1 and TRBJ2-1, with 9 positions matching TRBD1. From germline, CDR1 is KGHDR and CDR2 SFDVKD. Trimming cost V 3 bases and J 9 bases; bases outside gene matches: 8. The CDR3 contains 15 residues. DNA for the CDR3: TGTGCCACCAGTGATCACGGGACAGGGTCAGTTGAGCAGTTCTTC. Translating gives CATSDHGTGSVEQFF.

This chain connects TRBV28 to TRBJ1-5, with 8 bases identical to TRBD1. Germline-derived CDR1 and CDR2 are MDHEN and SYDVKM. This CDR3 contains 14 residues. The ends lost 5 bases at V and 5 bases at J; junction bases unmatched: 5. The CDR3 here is CASSRDRRDQPQHF. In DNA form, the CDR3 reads TGTGCCAGCAGTCGGGACAGGAGAGATCAGCCCCAGCATTTT.

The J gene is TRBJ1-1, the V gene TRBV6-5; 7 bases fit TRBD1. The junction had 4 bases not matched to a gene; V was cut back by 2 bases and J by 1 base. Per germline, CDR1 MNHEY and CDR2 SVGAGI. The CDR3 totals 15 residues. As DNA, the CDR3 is TGTGCCAGCAGTTACAATTACAGGGGGAACACTGAAGCTTTCTTT. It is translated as CASSYNYRGNTEAFF.

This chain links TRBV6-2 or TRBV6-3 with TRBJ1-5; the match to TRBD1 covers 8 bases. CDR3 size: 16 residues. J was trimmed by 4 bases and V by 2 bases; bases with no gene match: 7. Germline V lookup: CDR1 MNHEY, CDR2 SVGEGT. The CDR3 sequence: CASSYPGQGLNQPQHF. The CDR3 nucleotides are TGTGCCAGCAGTTACCCCGGACAGGGACTTAATCAGCCCCAGCATTTT.

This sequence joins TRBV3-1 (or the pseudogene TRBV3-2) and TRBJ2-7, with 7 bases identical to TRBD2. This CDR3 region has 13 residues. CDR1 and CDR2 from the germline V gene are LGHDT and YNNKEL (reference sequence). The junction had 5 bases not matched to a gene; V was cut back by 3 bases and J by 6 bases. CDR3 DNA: TGTGCCAGCAGCCACCGGACTAGTCCCGAGCAGTACTTC. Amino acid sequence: CASSHRTSPEQYF.

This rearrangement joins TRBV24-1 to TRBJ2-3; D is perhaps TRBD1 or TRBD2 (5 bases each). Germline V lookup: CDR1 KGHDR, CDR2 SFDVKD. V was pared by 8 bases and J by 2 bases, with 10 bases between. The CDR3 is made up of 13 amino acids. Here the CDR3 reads CATTGQNTDTQYF. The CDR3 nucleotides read TGTGCCACCACGGGGCAGAACACAGATACGCAGTATTTT.

The chain's CDR3 is CASSYGQGGTDTQYF. In nucleotides, the CDR3 is TGTGCCAGCAGCTACGGACAGGGGGGCACAGATACGCAGTATTTT. The chain links TRBV7-9 to TRBJ2-3, with 10 bases identical to TRBD1. Germline V gene data show CDR1 as SEHNR and CDR2 as FQNEAQ (reference sequence). The trim removed 4 bases at V and 1 base at J, leaving 2 bases unmatched. This CDR3 is built from 15 residues. Full variable domain (missing parts from reference TRBV7-9 and TRBJ2-3): DTGVSQNPRHKITKRGQNVTFRCDPISEHNRLYWYRQTLGQGPEFLTYFQNEAQLEKSRLLSDRFSAERPKGSFSTLEIQRTEQGDSAMYLCASSYGQGGTDTQYFGPGTRLTVL.